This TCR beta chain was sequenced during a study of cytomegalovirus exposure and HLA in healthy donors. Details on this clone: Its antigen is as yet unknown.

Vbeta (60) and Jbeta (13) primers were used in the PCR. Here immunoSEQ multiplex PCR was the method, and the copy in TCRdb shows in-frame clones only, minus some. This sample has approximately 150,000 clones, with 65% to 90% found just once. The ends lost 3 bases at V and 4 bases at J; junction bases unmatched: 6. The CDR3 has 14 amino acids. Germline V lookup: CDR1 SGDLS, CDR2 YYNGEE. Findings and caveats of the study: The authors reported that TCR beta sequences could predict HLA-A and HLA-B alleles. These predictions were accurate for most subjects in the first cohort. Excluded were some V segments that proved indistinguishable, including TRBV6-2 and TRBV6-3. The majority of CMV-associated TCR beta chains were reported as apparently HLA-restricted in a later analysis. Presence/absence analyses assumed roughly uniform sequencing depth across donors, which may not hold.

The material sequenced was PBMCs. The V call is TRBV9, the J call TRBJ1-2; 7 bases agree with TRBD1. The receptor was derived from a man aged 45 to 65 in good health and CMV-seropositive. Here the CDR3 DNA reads TGTGCCAGCAGCGCCTCAGGGGGTCTCTATGGCTACACCTTC. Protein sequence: CASSASGGLYGYTF. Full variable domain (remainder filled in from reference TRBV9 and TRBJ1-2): DSGVTQTPKHLITATGQRVTLRCSPRSGDLSVYWYQQSLDQGLQFLIQYYNGEERAKGNILERFSAQQFPDLHSELNLSSLELGDSALYFCASSASGGLYGYTFGSGTRLTVV.